These T cell receptor beta chains were read from a single sample in a study of blood T cell repertoires in COVID-19. TCRdb keeps only in-frame clones here, not all; method: immunoSEQ multiplex PCR. The data show about 280,000 clones, approximately 85% seen once. Input material: peripheral blood. The receptors here all came from a human donor in a cohort sampled during active COVID-19. Each CDR3 is given with its conserved first and last residue. Each record gives: J gene, D gene, V gene, clone size, CDR3 DNA, CDR3 protein. A D gene is named only where the DNA matches it firmly. Clone sizes are given selectively: once, few, many, or a class where the clone is expanded.

TRBJ2-7 | NA | TRBV21-1 | NA | TGTGCCAGCAGCAAAGCGGAGGACAGGGCTCCCTACGAGCAGTACTTC | CASSKAEDRAPYEQYF
TRBJ2-3 | TRBD2 | TRBV9 | once | TGTGCCAGCAGCGTAGAGGGGACTAGCGGGAGTCAAGATACGCAGTATTTT | CASSVEGTSGSQDTQYF
TRBJ1-4 | TRBD1 | TRBV18 | once | TGTGCCAGCTCACTACAGGGGAATGGTAATGAAAAACTGTTTTTT | CASSLQGNGNEKLFF
TRBJ2-5 | NA | TRBV30 | NA | TGTGCCTGGAGCCCACGAGTGAATTCTGTTTTACAAGAGACCCAGTACTTC | CAWSPRVNSVLQETQYF
TRBJ2-3 | NA | TRBV3-1/TRBV3-2 | NA | TGTGCCAGCAGCCAAGCGGATACGCAGTATTTT | CASSQADTQYF
TRBJ2-5 | TRBD2 | TRBV29-1 | NA | TGCAGCGTTGCTGTTTCAGCGGGGGGGCAAGAGACCCAGTACTTC | CSVAVSAGGQETQYF
TRBJ1-5 | NA | TRBV7-9 | few | TGTGCCAGCAGTAAAGGGGCAGCGGGTCAGCCCCAGCATTTT | CASSKGAAGQPQHF
TRBJ1-1 | TRBD1 | TRBV6-2/TRBV6-3 | NA | TGTGCCAGCAGTTTTCCGGGACAGCCGAACACTGAAGCTTTCTTT | CASSFPGQPNTEAFF
TRBJ1-4 | TRBD1 | TRBV23-1 | NA | TGCGCCAGCAGTCGGACAGGGCAAGGTGGTGAAAAACTGTTTTTT | CASSRTGQGGEKLFF
TRBJ2-1 | TRBD2 | TRBV5-1 | NA | TGCGCCAGCAGCTCCACACTAGGGAGGGAGTCCTACAATGAGCAGTTCTTC | CASSSTLGRESYNEQFF
TRBJ1-2 | TRBD1 | TRBV28 | NA | TGTGCCAGCAGTTCTCCGGGACAGGGGCAAGTGGGCGGCTACACCTTC | CASSSPGQGQVGGYTF
TRBJ1-1 | NA | TRBV12-3/TRBV12-4 | NA | TGTGCCAGCAGCTGGACAAACGAAGCTTTCTTT | CASSWTNEAFF
TRBJ2-1 | TRBD2 | TRBV20-1 | NA | TGCAGTGCTAGTATGGCGGGAGATCTGAATGAGCAGTTCTTC | CSASMAGDLNEQFF
TRBJ2-1 | NA | TRBV10-3 | NA | TGTGCCATCAGTGAGAGGGAAGGCCGGAGGTTGAATGAGCAGTTCTTC | CAISEREGRRLNEQFF
TRBJ1-2 | NA | TRBV3-1/TRBV3-2 | NA | TGTGCCAGCAGCCAGGTCGCAGATTATGGCTACACCTTC | CASSQVADYGYTF
TRBJ1-1 | NA | TRBV25-1 | once | TGTGCCAGCAGTTTAGGGGCCCACACTGAAGCTTTCTTT | CASSLGAHTEAFF
TRBJ2-7 | NA | TRBV21-1 | NA | TGTGCCAGCAGCAAAGTACGTACAGTCCACATCAACGAGCAGTACTTC | CASSKVRTVHINEQYF
TRBJ2-2 | NA | TRBV4-1 | NA | TGCGCCAGCAGTATCGGGGAAACGGGAGCCGGGGAGCTGTTTTTT | CASSIGETGAGELFF
TRBJ1-2 | NA | TRBV5-1 | NA | TGCGCCAGCAGCTCCGGACAAGGGAACTATGGCTACACCTTC | CASSSGQGNYGYTF
TRBJ2-7 | TRBD1 | TRBV9 | NA | TGTGCCAGCAGCACTCGGACAGGGCGCGCCTACGAGCAGTACTTC | CASSTRTGRAYEQYF
TRBJ2-7 | TRBD2 | TRBV18 | NA | TGTGCCAGCTCACCGTGGACTAGCGACGAGCAGTACTTC | CASSPWTSDEQYF
TRBJ2-3 | NA | TRBV2 | NA | TGTGCCAGCAGTCCCCTAGAGACGCTGCAGTATTTT | CASSPLETLQYF
TRBJ2-2 | NA | TRBV11-3 | NA | TGTGCCAGCAGGAAAACGGGACTTTACACCGGGGAGCTGTTTTTT | CASRKTGLYTGELFF
TRBJ2-3 | NA | TRBV13 | NA | TGTGCCAGCACCCTAGAGCGGTCAGATACGCAGTATTTT | CASTLERSDTQYF
TRBJ2-6 | NA | TRBV9 | NA | TGTGCCAGCAGCGCACAGGGCTACGGGGCCAACGTCCTGACTTTC | CASSAQGYGANVLTF
TRBJ2-3 | NA | TRBV28 | NA | TGTGCCAGCAGTTTTCGTCCCGCAGATACGCAGTATTTT | CASSFRPADTQYF
TRBJ2-6 | NA | TRBV4-3 | NA | TGCGCCAGCAGCCAAGATTTAACGGGGGTCGGTGTTTCTGGGGCCAACGTCCTGACTTTC | CASSQDLTGVGVSGANVLTF
TRBJ2-1 | NA | TRBV5-1 | few | TGCGCCAGCAGCCGGACAGATGATAGCTCCAATGAGCAGTTCTTC | CASSRTDDSSNEQFF
TRBJ2-2 | NA | TRBV15 | NA | TGTGCCACCAGCACTTACACCGGGGAGCTGTTTTTT | CATSTYTGELFF
TRBJ2-5 | NA | TRBV7-2 | NA | TGTGCCAGCAGCCCCTCTGCAGCGCAAGAGACCCAGTACTTC | CASSPSAAQETQYF
TRBJ2-2 | TRBD2 | TRBV2 | NA | TGTGCCAGCAGTGTACTCGGGAGGGCTAGCGGGGAGCTGTTTTTT | CASSVLGRASGELFF
TRBJ2-1 | TRBD2 | TRBV4-1 | NA | TGCGCCAGCAGCCCGGGGACTAGCGGGGTTTACAATGAGCAGTTCTTC | CASSPGTSGVYNEQFF
TRBJ2-1 | NA | TRBV9 | NA | TGTGCCAGCAGCGTAGGACAGTTTATCTATGAGCAGTTCTTC | CASSVGQFIYEQFF
TRBJ1-1 | NA | TRBV5-8 | NA | TGTGCCAGCAGCTCCAGGATGAACACTGAAGCTTTCTTT | CASSSRMNTEAFF
TRBJ2-7 | TRBD1 | TRBV5-5 | NA | TGTGCCAGCAGCTTTGGGGACAGGTCATCCGGGCAGTACTTC | CASSFGDRSSGQYF
TRBJ2-2 | TRBD2 | TRBV19 | NA | TGTGCCAGTAGTAAGGGACTAGCGGGAAGGGTCGGGGAGCTGTTTTTT | CASSKGLAGRVGELFF
TRBJ2-3 | NA | TRBV21-1 | NA | TGTGCCAGCGTGCCCATGACGGGTTACACAGATACGCAGTATTTT | CASVPMTGYTDTQYF
TRBJ2-1 | NA | TRBV7-7 | NA | TGTGCCAGCAGCTTAGACGGGAACGGTGAGCAGTTCTTC | CASSLDGNGEQFF
TRBJ2-1 | NA | TRBV25-1 | NA | TGTGCCAGCAGTGTCCCCGGCTACAATGAGCAGTTCTTC | CASSVPGYNEQFF
TRBJ2-2 | NA | TRBV7-3 | NA | TGTGCCAGCAGCTTAGGACAGTTCACCGGGGAGCTGTTTTTT | CASSLGQFTGELFF
TRBJ1-4 | NA | TRBV5-5 | NA | TGTGCCAGCAGCTTGGTGGACAGTTATGAAAAACTGTTTTTT | CASSLVDSYEKLFF
TRBJ2-3 | NA | TRBV28 | once | TGTGCCAGCAGTTTTGACCCCGTACTAGATGGTTCGTCATTT | CASSFDPVLDGSSF
TRBJ2-7 | TRBD2 | TRBV3-1/TRBV3-2 | NA | TGTGCCAGCAGCGCGCGTCTAGCGGGAGTCCACGAGCAGTACTTC | CASSARLAGVHEQYF
TRBJ1-1 | NA | TRBV7-2 | NA | TGTGCCAGCAGCTTAGCACAGGGAGAAGCTTTCTTT | CASSLAQGEAFF
TRBJ2-2 | TRBD2 | TRBV3-1/TRBV3-2 | NA | TGTGCCAGCACCGGGACTAGCGGCGGGGAGCTGTTTTTT | CASTGTSGGELFF
TRBJ1-5 | NA | TRBV6-1 | NA | TGTGCCAGCAGTGACGGTAGCAATCAGCCCCAGCATTTT | CASSDGSNQPQHF
TRBJ2-1 | NA | TRBV24-1 | NA | TGTGCCACCAGTCCGGGCAACTGGGGCTATGAGCAGTTCTTC | CATSPGNWGYEQFF